The source of this T cell receptor (beta chain) is a study of beta chain features in type 1 diabetes. Points from the study as a whole: Compared with healthy donors, patients appeared to share more similar naive, central memory and regulatory TCRB repertoires. VDJ junctions sequenced from type 1 diabetes patients showed fewer insertions and more deletions. TCRB CDR3s from Type 1 diabetes patients were moderately but significantly shorter in all four CD4+ subsets.

V gave up 2 bases and J gave up 4 bases; unmatched junction bases: 9. Per germline, CDR1 SQVTM and CDR2 ANQGSEA. The CDR3 is made up of 15 amino acids. As every portion of the isolated RNA was reverse transcribed, the sequencing read expressed TCRB transcripts. Produced via immunoSEQ multiplex PCR; TCRdb's table is partial and in-frame only. This table holds approximately 150,000 clones, more than 60% found once. Purity (above 95%) was reached by all sorted populations. Regarding this clone: Antigen specificity is unknown.

The sequenced sample was naive CD4+ T cells from blood. The gene calls are TRBV29-1 and TRBJ1-1; 8 bases are shared with TRBD1. The receptor's source is a man younger than 45 with type 1 diabetes. In DNA form, the CDR3 reads TGCAGCGTTGAACGGAACAGGGGGAAGGGCACTGAAGCTTTCTTT. It yields the protein CSVERNRGKGTEAFF.